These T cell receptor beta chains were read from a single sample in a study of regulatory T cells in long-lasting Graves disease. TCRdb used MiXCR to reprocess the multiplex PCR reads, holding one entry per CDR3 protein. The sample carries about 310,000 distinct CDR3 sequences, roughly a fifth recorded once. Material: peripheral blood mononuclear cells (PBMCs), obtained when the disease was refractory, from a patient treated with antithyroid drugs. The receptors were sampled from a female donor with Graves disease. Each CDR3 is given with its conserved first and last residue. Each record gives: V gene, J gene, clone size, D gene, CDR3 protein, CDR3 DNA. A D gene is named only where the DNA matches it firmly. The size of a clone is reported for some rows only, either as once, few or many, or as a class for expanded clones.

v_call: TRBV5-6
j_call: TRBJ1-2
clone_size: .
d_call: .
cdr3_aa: CASSSGRDGYTF
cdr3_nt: TGTGCCAGCAGCTCAGGTCGGGACGGCTACACCTTC

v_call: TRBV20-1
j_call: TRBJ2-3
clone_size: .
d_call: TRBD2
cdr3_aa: CSAPREIAGGRTDTQYF
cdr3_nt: TGCAGTGCTCCCCGAGAAATAGCGGGAGGCCGCACAGATACGCAGTATTTT

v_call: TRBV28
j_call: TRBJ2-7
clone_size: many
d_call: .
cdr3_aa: CASFRRDTYEQYF
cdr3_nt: TGTGCCAGTTTTCGTAGGGACACCTACGAGCAGTACTTC

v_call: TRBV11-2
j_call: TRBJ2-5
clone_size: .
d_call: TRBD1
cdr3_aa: CASSQFGQDGETQYF
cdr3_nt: TGTGCCAGCAGCCAATTTGGACAGGACGGGGAGACCCAGTACTTC

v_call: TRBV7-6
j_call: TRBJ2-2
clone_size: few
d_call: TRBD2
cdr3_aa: CASSPAGTSGYANTGELFF
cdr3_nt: TGTGCCAGCAGCCCGGCCGGGACTAGCGGTTACGCGAACACCGGGGAGCTGTTTTTT

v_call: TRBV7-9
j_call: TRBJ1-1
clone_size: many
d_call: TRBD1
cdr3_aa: CASSSVGTDTEAFF
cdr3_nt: TGTGCCAGCAGCTCAGTTGGGACAGACACTGAAGCTTTCTTT

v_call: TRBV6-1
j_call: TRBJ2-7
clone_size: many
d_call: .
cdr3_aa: CASSRGSGEQYF
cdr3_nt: TGTGCCAGCAGTCGAGGGTCGGGCGAGCAGTACTTC

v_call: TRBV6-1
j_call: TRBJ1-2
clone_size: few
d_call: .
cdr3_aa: CASSQQGGYTF
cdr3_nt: TGTGCCAGCAGCCAGCAGGGGGGCTACACCTTC

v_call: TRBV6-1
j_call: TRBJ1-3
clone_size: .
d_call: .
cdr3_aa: CASSPSSGNTIYF
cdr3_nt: TGTGCCAGCAGTCCGTCCTCTGGAAACACCATATATTTT

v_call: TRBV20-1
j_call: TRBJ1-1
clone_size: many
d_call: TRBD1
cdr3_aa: CSAGGQSNTEAFF
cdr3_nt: TGCAGTGCTGGGGGACAGTCGAACACTGAAGCTTTCTTT

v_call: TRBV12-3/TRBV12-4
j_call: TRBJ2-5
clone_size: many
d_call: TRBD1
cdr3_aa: CASSLVTGGGETQYF
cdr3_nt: TGTGCCAGCAGCTTAGTGACAGGGGGGGGAGAGACCCAGTACTTC

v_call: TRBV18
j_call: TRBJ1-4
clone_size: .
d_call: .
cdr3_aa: CASSYRAFATNEKLFF
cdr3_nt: TGTGCCAGCTCATACAGGGCATTTGCAACTAATGAAAAACTGTTTTTT

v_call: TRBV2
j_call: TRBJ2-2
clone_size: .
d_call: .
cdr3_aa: CASSEAGPTGELFF
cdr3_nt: TGTGCCAGCAGTGAAGCAGGGCCTACCGGGGAGCTGTTTTTT

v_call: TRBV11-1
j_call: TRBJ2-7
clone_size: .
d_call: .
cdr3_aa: CASSAPFSYEQYF
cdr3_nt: TGTGCCAGCAGCGCCCCTTTTTCCTACGAGCAGTACTTC

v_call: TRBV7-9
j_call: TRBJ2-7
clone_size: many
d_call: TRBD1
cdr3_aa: CASSPDRVSYEQYF
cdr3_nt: TGTGCCAGCAGCCCTGACAGGGTCAGCTACGAGCAGTACTTC

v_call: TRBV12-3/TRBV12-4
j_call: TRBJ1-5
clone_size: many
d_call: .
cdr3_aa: CASGDSGNGQPQHF
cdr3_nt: TGTGCCAGCGGAGATTCAGGGAATGGGCAGCCCCAGCATTTT

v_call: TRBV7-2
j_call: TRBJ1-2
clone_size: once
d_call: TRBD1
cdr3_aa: CASSRGTARQGGYTF
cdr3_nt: TGTGCCAGCAGCCGGGGGACAGCGAGGCAGGGCGGCTACACCTTC

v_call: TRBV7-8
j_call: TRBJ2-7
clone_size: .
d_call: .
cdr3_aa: CASSKGSAASSYEQYF
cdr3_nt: TGTGCCAGCAGCAAGGGGTCGGCAGCTAGCTCCTACGAGCAGTACTTC

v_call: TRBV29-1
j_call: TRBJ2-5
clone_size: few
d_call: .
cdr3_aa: CSVEKAGEETQYF
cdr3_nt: TGCAGCGTTGAAAAGGCAGGGGAGGAGACCCAGTACTTC

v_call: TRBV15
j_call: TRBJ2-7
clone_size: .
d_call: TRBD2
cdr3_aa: CATSTRTSGYEQYF
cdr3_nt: TGTGCCACCAGCACTAGGACTAGCGGCTACGAGCAGTACTTC

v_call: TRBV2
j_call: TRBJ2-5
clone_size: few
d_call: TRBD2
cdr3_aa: CASSRLLAGTPVETQYF
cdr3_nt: TGTGCCAGCAGCAGGCTACTAGCGGGCACCCCTGTGGAGACCCAGTACTTC

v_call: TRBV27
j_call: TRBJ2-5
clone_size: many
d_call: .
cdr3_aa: CASREGEGETQYF
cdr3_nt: TGTGCCAGCAGGGAGGGAGAGGGGGAGACCCAGTACTTC

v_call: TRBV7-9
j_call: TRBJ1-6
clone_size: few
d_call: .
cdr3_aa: CASSLGGGQPFTLHF
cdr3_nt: TGTGCCAGCAGCTTAGGTGGCGGGCAACCGTTCACCCTCCACTTT

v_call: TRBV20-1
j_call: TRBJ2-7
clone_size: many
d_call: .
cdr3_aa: CSVRGTSSYEQYF
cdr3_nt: TGCAGTGTCAGGGGGACTAGCTCCTACGAGCAGTACTTC

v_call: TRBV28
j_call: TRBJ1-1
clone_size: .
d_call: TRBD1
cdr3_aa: CASTRQGGSTEAFF
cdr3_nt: TGTGCCAGCACACGACAGGGAGGGAGCACTGAAGCTTTCTTT

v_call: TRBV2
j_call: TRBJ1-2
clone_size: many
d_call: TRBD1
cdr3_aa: CASSEPGTANYGYTF
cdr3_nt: TGTGCCAGCAGTGAACCCGGGACAGCAAACTATGGCTACACCTTC